This TCR beta chain was captured by sequencing in a study of T cell responses to AZD1222 COVID-19 vaccine. Overall study findings and caveats: Sampling captured repertoires only after the peak T cell response.

The CDR3 is 16 amino acids. Per germline, CDR1 KGHSH and CDR2 LQKENI. Trimming at V came to 3 bases and at J to 1 base, leaving 5 bases not matched to a gene. Notes on this clone: Its antigen is not known.

Sequencing used immunoSEQ multiplex PCR; TCRdb keeps in-frame clones, though not all of them. The sample consists of about 110,000 clones, around nine tenths of them appearing once. The chain employs TRBV18 and TRBJ2-1, with 8 bases fitting TRBD1. The clonotype comes from an adult in good health. Sequencing was performed on peripheral blood, taken on day 0 of MenACWY control vaccination. The CDR3 region is CASSPGQGTSYNEQFF. In nucleotides, the CDR3 is TGTGCCAGCTCACCCGGACAGGGCACTTCCTACAATGAGCAGTTCTTC.